This T cell receptor (beta chain) was captured by sequencing in a study of T cell repertoires in cytomegalovirus infection. As for the study in general: Both a matching HLA type and CMV infection were indicated by public TCR beta signatures.

This clonotype was observed many times. No antigen is known for it. TCRdb independently ran MiXCR on the reads; one entry per CDR3 protein. Here the sample spans approximately 250,000 distinct CDR3 sequences, approximately 13% being singletons. CDR3 length equals 15 residues. The germline V gene encodes CDR1 SGHTA and CDR2 FQGTGA. V lost 8 bases to trimming and J lost 3 bases; unmatched junction nucleotides: 8. The study's findings and limits: Adding up the frequency of public TCR beta families identified people who carried CMV plus the relevant HLA. Dominating the ex vivo response were HLA-C-restricted CMV-specific TCR beta clonotypes.

The receptor's source is a human donor in good health (CMV status not recorded). Some clones in this sample may be carry-over from other donors' samples. The J gene is TRBJ2-3, the V gene TRBV7-3; 10 bases line up with TRBD2. Material for sequencing was PBMCs. This CDR3 is CASAATSGTTDTQYF. The CDR3 coding sequence is TGTGCCAGCGCTGCAACTAGCGGGACGACAGATACGCAGTATTTT.